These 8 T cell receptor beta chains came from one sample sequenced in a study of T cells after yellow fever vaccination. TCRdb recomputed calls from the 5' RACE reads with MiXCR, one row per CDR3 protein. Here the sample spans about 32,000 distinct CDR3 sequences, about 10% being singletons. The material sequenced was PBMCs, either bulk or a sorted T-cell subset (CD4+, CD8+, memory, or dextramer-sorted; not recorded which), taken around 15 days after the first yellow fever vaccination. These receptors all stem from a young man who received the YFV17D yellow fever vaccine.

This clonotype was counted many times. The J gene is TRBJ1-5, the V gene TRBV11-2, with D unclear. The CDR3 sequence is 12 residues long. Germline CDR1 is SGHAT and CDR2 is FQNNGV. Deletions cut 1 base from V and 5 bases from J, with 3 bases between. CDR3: CASSLGDQPQHF. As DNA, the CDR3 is TGTGCCAGCAGCTTAGGGGATCAGCCCCAGCATTTT. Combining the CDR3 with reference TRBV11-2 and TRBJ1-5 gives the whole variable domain EAGVAQSPRYKIIEKRQSVAFWCNPISGHATLYWYQQILGQGPKLLIQFQNNGVVDDSQLPKDRFSAERLKGVDSTLKIQPAKLEDSAVYLCASSLGDQPQHFGDGTRLSIL.

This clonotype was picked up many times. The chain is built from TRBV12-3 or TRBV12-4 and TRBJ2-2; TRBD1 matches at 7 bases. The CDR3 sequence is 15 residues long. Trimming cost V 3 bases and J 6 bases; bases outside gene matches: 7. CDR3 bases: TGTGCCAGCAGTTTTTTCGACAGGGAGTCCGGGGAGCTGTTTTTT. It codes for CASSFFDRESGELFF.

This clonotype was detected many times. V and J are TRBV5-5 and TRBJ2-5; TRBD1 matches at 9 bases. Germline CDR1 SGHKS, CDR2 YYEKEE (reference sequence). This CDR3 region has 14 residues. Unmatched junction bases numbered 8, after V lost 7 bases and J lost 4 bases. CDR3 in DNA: TGTGCCAGCGACGGGGACAGGGCGGCAGAGACCCAGTACTTC. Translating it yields CASDGDRAAETQYF. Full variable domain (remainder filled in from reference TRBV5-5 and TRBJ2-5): DAGVTQSPTHLIKTRGQQVTLRCSPISGHKSVSWYQQVLGQGPQFIFQYYEKEERGRGNFPDRFSARQFPNYSSELNVNALLLGDSALYLCASDGDRAAETQYFGPGTRLLVL.

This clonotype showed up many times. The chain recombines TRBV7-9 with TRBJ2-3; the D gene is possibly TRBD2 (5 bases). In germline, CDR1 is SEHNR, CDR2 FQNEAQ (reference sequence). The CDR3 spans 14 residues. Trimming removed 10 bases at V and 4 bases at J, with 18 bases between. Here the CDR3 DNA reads TGTGCCACCTCCCCGAGGCTGGAGGCAGATACGCAGTATTTT. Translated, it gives CATSPRLEADTQYF.

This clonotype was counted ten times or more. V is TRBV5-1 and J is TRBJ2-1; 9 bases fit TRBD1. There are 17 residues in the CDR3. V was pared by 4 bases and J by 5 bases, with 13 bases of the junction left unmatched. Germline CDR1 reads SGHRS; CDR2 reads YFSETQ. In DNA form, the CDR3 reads TGCGCCAGCAGCCCCGACCCGGGACAGGGAGGGAACAATGAGCAGTTCTTC. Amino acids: CASSPDPGQGGNNEQFF.

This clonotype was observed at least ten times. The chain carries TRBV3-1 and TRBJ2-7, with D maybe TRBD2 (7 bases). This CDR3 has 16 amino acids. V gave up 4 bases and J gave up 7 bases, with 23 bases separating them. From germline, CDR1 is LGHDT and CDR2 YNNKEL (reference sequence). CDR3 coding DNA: TGTGCCAGCAGCCGCTCGAGAGGGGGGGCGCAGAGAGAGCAGTACTTC. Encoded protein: CASSRSRGGAQREQYF.

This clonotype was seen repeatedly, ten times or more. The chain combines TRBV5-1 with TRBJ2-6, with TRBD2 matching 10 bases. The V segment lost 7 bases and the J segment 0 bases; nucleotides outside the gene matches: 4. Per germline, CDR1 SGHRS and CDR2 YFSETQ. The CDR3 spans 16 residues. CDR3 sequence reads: CASGSGGASGANVLTF. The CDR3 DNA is TGCGCCAGCGGGAGCGGGGGGGCCTCTGGGGCCAACGTCCTGACTTTC.

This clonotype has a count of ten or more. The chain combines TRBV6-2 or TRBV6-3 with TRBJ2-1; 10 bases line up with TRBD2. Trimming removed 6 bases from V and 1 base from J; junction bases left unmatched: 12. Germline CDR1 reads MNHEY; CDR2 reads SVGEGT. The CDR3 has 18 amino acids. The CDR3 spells CASSLRVLAGASYNEQFF. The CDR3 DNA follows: TGTGCCAGCAGCCTAAGGGTCCTAGCGGGGGCGTCCTACAATGAGCAGTTCTTC.